This T cell receptor beta chain was observed in a study of blood T cell repertoires in COVID-19. Which cohort a participant joined came from the clinical history participants gave. The study counted Cohort 3 donors as recovered given two negative PCRs, clearance, or symptom resolution. Germline CDR1 and CDR2: SGHAT and FQNNGV. Trimming stripped 5 bases from V and 5 bases from J, with 18 bases between. This CDR3 has 15 amino acids. Authors' processing steps: The assay estimated nucleated cells by amplifying reference gene primers. Assay used: immunoSEQ multiplex PCR; TCRdb lists only in-frame clones, some missing. Clone size and V and J calls were adopted from that table, with D and trimming inferred from the DNA. This sample has just over 300,000 clones, with about nine tenths found just once.

Sequenced material: PBMCs or T cells enriched from blood (not recorded which). This sequence was found in a man aged 25 to 45 who had recovered from COVID-19. V usage is TRBV11-2 and J usage is TRBJ2-5; the D gene is possibly TRBD2 (6 bases). The CDR3 sequence: CASSALASGMETQYF. Here the CDR3 DNA reads TGTGCCAGCAGCGCGCTAGCGTCCGGGATGGAGACCCAGTACTTC. Full variable domain (missing parts from reference TRBV11-2 and TRBJ2-5): EAGVAQSPRYKIIEKRQSVAFWCNPISGHATLYWYQQILGQGPKLLIQFQNNGVVDDSQLPKDRFSAERLKGVDSTLKIQPAKLEDSAVYLCASSALASGMETQYFGPGTRLLVL.